This T cell receptor (beta chain) came from a study of T cell responses to AZD1222 COVID-19 vaccine. With respect to this clone: As yet, its antigen is unknown.

Study findings and constraints: Increases in Spike-specific TCR breadth and depth were seen after two AZD1222 doses. There were repertoire samples only from the period after the peak T cell response. Baseline serology detected seropositivity in only six AZD1222 recipients. Vaccine-associated CD4 TCRs spanned spike, dominant at 160-218 and 743-854.

In germline, CDR1 is SGHNT, CDR2 YENEEA. V was cut by 2 bases and J by 6 bases, with 8 bases left in between. The CDR3 is made up of 13 amino acids. Clones were sequenced by immunoSEQ multiplex PCR, and TCRdb holds only the in-frame ones, with some missing. The sample contains tens of thousands of clones, roughly 87% of which appear only once. This rearrangement joins TRBV11-3 to TRBJ1-3; D uncertain. Sequences were derived from peripheral blood, sampled on day 0 of AZD1222 vaccination. This TCR was sampled from an adult in good health. The CDR3 reads CASSLLRPNTIYF. As DNA, the CDR3 is TGTGCCAGCAGCTTACTAAGACCAAACACCATATATTTT.